A single sample is the source of the 30 T cell receptor beta chains below, sequenced in a study of response to subunit inactivated influenza vaccine. One entry per CDR3 protein results from TCRdb running MiXCR on the RT-PCR reads. The sample holds 700,000 to 800,000 distinct CDR3 sequences, about 18% seen once. Sequencing used PBMCs from blood, obtained more than 4 days after vaccination. The receptor set was obtained from a man aged 45 to 65 who received an inactivated influenza vaccine.

The chain uses TRBV24-1 and TRBJ1-5; tentative D call: TRBD1 (5 bases). V lost 1 base to trimming and J lost 7 bases, with 7 bases between them. CDR1 and CDR2 from the germline V gene are KGHDR and SFDVKD. The CDR3 extends over 13 amino acids. The CDR3 DNA sequence: TGTGCCACCAGTGATTTAGGGGACCAGCCCCAGCATTTT. Amino acid sequence: CATSDLGDQPQHF.

This clonotype was detected ten times or more. V is TRBV12-3 or TRBV12-4 and J is TRBJ2-3; a weak D match, TRBD1 (5 bases). The CDR3 is made up of 14 amino acids. The ends were cut back, 4 bases at V and 0 bases at J, with 8 bases in the middle. CDR3 in DNA: TGTGCCAGCAGTTCAGGGCACAGCACAGATACGCAGTATTTT. Translated, it gives CASSSGHSTDTQYF.

There are many counts of this clonotype. V is TRBV4-1 and J is TRBJ1-2; tentative D call: TRBD1 (6 bases). V was cut by 1 base and J by 5 bases, with 11 bases left in between. Per germline, CDR1 MGHRA and CDR2 YSYEKL. The CDR3 covers 14 residues. CDR3 nucleotide sequence: TGCGCCAGCAGCCAAGCGGACAGATTTTATGGCTACACCTTC. It translates to CASSQADRFYGYTF.

The chain joins TRBV9 to TRBJ2-5; 8 bases map to TRBD1. J was trimmed by 3 bases and V by 2 bases; bases with no gene match: 6. The CDR3 length is 15 residues. Germline V lookup: CDR1 SGDLS, CDR2 YYNGEE. The chain's CDR3 is CASSVTGGSEETQYF. In nucleotides, the CDR3 is TGTGCCAGCAGCGTTACAGGGGGTTCAGAAGAGACCCAGTACTTC.

This clonotype was seen more than once but under ten times. V is TRBV4-2 and J is TRBJ2-7; 7 bases agree with TRBD1. Germline V gene lookup returns CDR1 LGHNA and CDR2 YNFKEQ. J lost 5 bases, V lost 6 bases, and 10 bases had no gene match. The CDR3 totals 14 residues. CDR3 DNA: TGTGCCAGCAGTCTCGACAGGGCCAAAGACGAGCAGTACTTC. Translated, it gives CASSLDRAKDEQYF.

The rearrangement joins TRBV18 to TRBJ2-5; the D gene is possibly TRBD1 (5 bases). Between the trimmed V and J ends, which lost 3 bases and 5 bases, there was a span of 10 bases. This CDR3 comprises 13 residues. Germline V gene data show CDR1 as KGHSH and CDR2 as LQKENI. CDR3 loop: CASSPRELETQYF. The CDR3 coding sequence is TGTGCCAGCTCACCCAGGGAATTGGAGACCCAGTACTTC.

There are a few counts of this clonotype. V gene TRBV4-3 combines with J gene TRBJ1-1; D possibly corresponds to TRBD1 (5 bases). Per the germline V gene, CDR1 is LGHNA and CDR2 is YSLEER. V shed 4 bases and J shed 3 bases, with 12 bases lying between them. There are 14 residues in the CDR3. CDR3 loop: CASSPAGVYTEAFF. Written as DNA, the CDR3 is TGCGCCAGCAGCCCAGCGGGGGTGTACACTGAAGCTTTCTTT.

This chain connects TRBV11-2 to TRBJ2-7; a possible D gene is TRBD1 (5 bases). Trimming pared 6 bases from V and 5 bases from J, leaving 14 bases between. CDR1 and CDR2 (germline): SGHAT, FQNNGV. This CDR3 contains 13 residues. Written as DNA, the CDR3 is TGTGCCAGCAGACAACTTTCAGGGAACGAGCAGTACTTC. It translates to CASRQLSGNEQYF.

The chain employs TRBV20-1 and TRBJ2-7, with 7 bases aligning to TRBD2. With 6 bases clipped from V and 2 bases from J, the junction kept 10 bases outside the gene matches. Germline assignment: CDR1 DFQATT and CDR2 SNEGSKA (reference sequence). The CDR3 contains 14 residues. In nucleotides, the CDR3 is TGCAGTGCCTATAGCGGGTCTAGGCCCTACGAGCAGTACTTC. It yields the protein CSAYSGSRPYEQYF.

V usage is TRBV6-1 and J usage is TRBJ1-6; no definite D call. The CDR3 is 13 amino acids. V lost 5 bases, J lost 5 bases, and 7 bases lay in between. CDR1 and CDR2 (germline): MNHNS, SASEGT. CDR3 loop: CASSRVNNSPLHF. Written as DNA, the CDR3 is TGTGCCAGCAGTAGGGTTAATAATTCACCCCTCCACTTT.

The V gene is TRBV11-2, the J gene TRBJ2-3; possible D gene TRBD2, 6 bases. From germline, CDR1 is SGHAT and CDR2 FQNNGV. The CDR3 length is 16 residues. The V and J ends lost 3 bases and 3 bases respectively, with 16 bases between them. The CDR3 loop is CASSLRTGDMTDTQYF. The DNA of the CDR3 is TGTGCCAGCAGCTTGAGAACGGGGGATATGACAGATACGCAGTATTTT.

The chain combines TRBV20-1 with TRBJ2-1; the D gene is possibly TRBD1 (6 bases). The CDR3 extends over 16 amino acids. The germline V gene encodes CDR1 DFQATT and CDR2 SNEGSKA (reference sequence). The germline V and J ends were trimmed by 0 bases and 7 bases, with 19 bases remaining between them. CDR3 bases: TGCAGTGCTAGAGACACAGTCATGGGGGCTTTGAATGAGCAGTTCTTC. It encodes CSARDTVMGALNEQFF.

The chain couples TRBV7-2 to TRBJ2-7; no reliable D call. The ends were cut back, 3 bases at V and 4 bases at J, with 10 bases in the middle. The V gene's germline CDR1 is SGHTA and CDR2 FQGNSA. This CDR3 contains 13 residues. CDR3 nucleotides: TGTGCCAGCAGCTTGTCGGTCATATACGAGCAGTACTTC. Its translation: CASSLSVIYEQYF.

CDR3 protein: CASRQYMRSYNSPLHF. DNA for the CDR3: TGTGCCAGCCGGCAGTACATGAGGTCCTATAATTCACCCCTCCACTTT. The chain uses TRBV7-8 and TRBJ1-6; D is uncertain. The V end lost 8 bases, the J end lost 1 base, and 15 bases lay between the germline ends. The CDR3 sequence is 16 residues long. Germline loops: CDR1 SGHVS, CDR2 FQNEAQ.

This clonotype was seen more than once but under ten times. The gene calls are TRBV20-1 and TRBJ2-3; D uncertain. Deletions cut 6 bases from V and 5 bases from J, with 6 bases between. CDR1 and CDR2 from the germline V gene are DFQATT and SNEGSKA (reference sequence). There are 10 residues in the CDR3. The CDR3 is CSAVKDTQYF. CDR3 bases: TGCAGTGCCGTGAAAGATACGCAGTATTTT.

The sample holds a few counts of this clonotype. The chain carries TRBV5-1 and TRBJ2-3, with 8 bases fitting TRBD1. The length of the CDR3 is 14 residues. The germline gives CDR1 SGHRS, CDR2 YFSETQ. The trim removed 5 bases at V and 6 bases at J, leaving 8 bases unmatched. CDR3 protein: CASSQPNRGDTQYF. The CDR3 DNA sequence: TGCGCCAGCAGTCAGCCAAACAGGGGGGATACGCAGTATTTT.

This clonotype appeared many times. The rearrangement joins TRBV6-6 to TRBJ1-1; TRBD1 matches 7 bases. The germline CDR1 and CDR2 sequences are MNHNY and SVGAGI (reference sequence). Trimming removed 6 bases from V and 4 bases from J; junction bases left unmatched: 5. The CDR3 loop spans 13 amino acids. The CDR3 bases are TGTGCCAGCAGCCTGACAGGGATCACTGAAGCTTTCTTT. Translation: CASSLTGITEAFF.

A few counts support this clonotype. V and J are TRBV12-3 or TRBV12-4 and TRBJ2-1; 12 bases match TRBD2. V was pared by 7 bases and J by 6 bases, with 7 bases of the junction left unmatched. CDR3 length: 15 residues. The CDR3 region has the DNA TGTGCCAGCACCCCGACTAGCGGGAGCATCAATGAGCAGTTCTTC. This codes for CASTPTSGSINEQFF.

CDR3 coding DNA: TGTGCCAGCAGCGTAGATACAGACACCAGGGCCCAGTACTTC. Its translation: CASSVDTDTRAQYF. The V and J genes are TRBV9 and TRBJ2-5; tentative D call: TRBD1 (5 bases). The V end lost 0 bases, the J end lost 9 bases, and 15 bases lay between the germline ends. The germline V gene has CDR1 SGDLS and CDR2 YYNGEE. This CDR3 has 14 residues. Complete variable domain (other parts from reference TRBV9 and TRBJ2-5): DSGVTQTPKHLITATGQRVTLRCSPRSGDLSVYWYQQSLDQGLQFLIQYYNGEERAKGNILERFSAQQFPDLHSELNLSSLELGDSALYFCASSVDTDTRAQYFGPGTRLLVL.

V is TRBV20-1 and J is TRBJ2-5; 8 bases fit TRBD1. Germline values: CDR1 DFQATT, CDR2 SNEGSKA (reference sequence). Trimming at V came to 6 bases and at J to 1 base, leaving 4 bases not matched to a gene. This CDR3 spans 13 amino acids. The CDR3 protein is CSADRAIQETQYF. The CDR3 DNA follows: TGCAGTGCGGACAGGGCGATCCAAGAGACCCAGTACTTC.

This clonotype was seen more than once but under ten times. V is TRBV28 and J is TRBJ2-7; D uncertain. Germline-derived CDR1 and CDR2 are MDHEN and SYDVKM. CDR3 length: 15 amino acids. V was clipped by 3 bases and J by 0 bases, with 12 bases between them. The CDR3, as DNA: TGTGCCAGCAGTTTTAGTGCAGCGAACTCCTACGAGCAGTACTTC. The encoded protein is CASSFSAANSYEQYF.

In this sample, this clonotype turned up a few times. The genes are TRBV20-1 and TRBJ2-3; 7 nucleotides line up with TRBD2. Germline V lookup: CDR1 DFQATT, CDR2 SNEGSKA (reference sequence). Trimming removed 5 bases from V and 2 bases from J; junction bases left unmatched: 7. This CDR3 region has 14 residues. CDR3 residues: CSAFRTSDTDTQYF. CDR3 coding DNA: TGCAGTGCTTTCCGAACTAGCGACACAGATACGCAGTATTTT.

The chain carries TRBV5-6 and TRBJ2-1; 7 positions match TRBD1. This CDR3 comprises 14 residues. The V segment lost 2 bases and the J segment 9 bases; nucleotides outside the gene matches: 8. The germline V gene encodes CDR1 SGHDT and CDR2 YYEEEE. The CDR3 sequence is CASSLRGRGFEQFF. As DNA, the CDR3 is TGTGCCAGCAGCTTACGCGGCAGGGGGTTTGAGCAGTTCTTC.

The rearrangement joins TRBV5-6 to TRBJ2-7, with 8 bases that match TRBD1. Germline CDR1 SGHDT, CDR2 YYEEEE. The CDR3 has 19 residues. J gave up 0 bases and V 6 bases, and 20 bases lay outside the gene matches. The CDR3 nucleotides are TGTGCCAGCACCCCCTTTGTAGATATGGGACAGGAAAGCTCCTACGAGCAGTACTTC. This sequence encodes CASTPFVDMGQESSYEQYF.

Concerning this clonotype itself: The germline gene is not matched at one end of the junction; a read error may be the cause. The chain is built from TRBV10-2 and TRBJ2-1; 10 bases are shared with TRBD2. This CDR3 is built from 15 residues. The germline CDR1 and CDR2 sequences are WSHSY and SAAADI. This CDR3 is CAIEPSGGAYNEQFF. The CDR3 DNA follows: TGCGCCATCGAACCAAGCGGGGGGGCCTATAATGAGCAGTTCTTC.

There are many counts of this clonotype. The rearrangement links TRBV20-1 to TRBJ2-1, with D hard to call. Germline assignment: CDR1 DFQATT and CDR2 SNEGSKA (reference sequence). Trimming removed 2 bases at V and 8 bases at J, with 7 bases between. This CDR3 region has 11 residues. Here the CDR3 DNA reads TGCAGTGCTAGACTATCCCATGAGCAGTTCTTC. It codes for CSARLSHEQFF.

This clonotype was picked up a small number of times. The chain joins TRBV5-1 to TRBJ2-5; 9 bases are shared with TRBD1. The CDR3 runs to 14 residues. The germline CDR1 and CDR2 sequences are SGHRS and YFSETQ. The V and J ends lost 6 bases and 5 bases, in that order; junction bases with no gene match: 8. CDR3 nucleotide sequence: TGCGCCAGCACCCCGGGGGACAGGGTTGAGACCCAGTACTTC. It codes for CASTPGDRVETQYF.

V is TRBV5-1 and J is TRBJ2-1, with D maybe TRBD2 (5 bases). With 0 bases removed from V and 5 bases from J, the gap between germline ends came to 12 bases. The CDR3 totals 15 residues. CDR1 SGHRS and CDR2 YFSETQ come from the germline V gene. The CDR3 reads CASSLGGLHHNEQFF. Written as DNA, the CDR3 is TGCGCCAGCAGCTTGGGCGGGCTCCACCACAATGAGCAGTTCTTC.

This clonotype was seen once. The chain links TRBV6-1 to TRBJ1-1, with D unresolved. From germline, CDR1 is MNHNS and CDR2 SASEGT. This CDR3 spans 14 amino acids. Deletions cut 2 bases from V and 4 bases from J, with 11 bases between. In DNA form, the CDR3 reads TGTGCCAGCAGTGAAATGGTTTCGCCCACTGAAGCTTTCTTT. This translates into CASSEMVSPTEAFF.

J is TRBJ2-3 and V is TRBV20-1, with TRBD2 identical over 10 bases. The CDR3 runs to 15 residues. The germline CDR1 and CDR2 sequences are DFQATT and SNEGSKA (reference sequence). Trimming at V came to 2 bases and at J to 2 bases, leaving 4 bases not matched to a gene. CDR3 amino acids: CSARLAGENTDTQYF. In DNA form, the CDR3 reads TGCAGTGCTAGACTAGCGGGGGAAAACACAGATACGCAGTATTTT.